This T cell receptor beta chain was recorded in a study of cytomegalovirus exposure and HLA in healthy donors. Study findings and constraints: Being productive about 87% or about 30% of the time was typical of most TCR beta V segments in an earlier analysis.

Comment on this clone: The target antigen is unknown.

Germline V lookup: CDR1 MNHNS, CDR2 SASEGT. Trimming removed 5 bases from V and 11 bases from J, with 21 bases in between. This CDR3 contains 14 residues. Primers included in the PCR were 60 Vbeta and 13 Jbeta primers. Sequencing used immunoSEQ multiplex PCR; TCRdb keeps in-frame clones, though not all of them. Of 130,000 to 150,000 clones detected, around 85% appear once; the ten largest clones hold roughly 2.9%. The receptor was derived from a woman between 25 and 40 years old in good health and CMV-seronegative. Sequenced input: PBMCs. The gene calls are TRBV6-1 and TRBJ1-1; D not certain. CDR3 nucleotides: TGTGCCAGCAGTCGGGATGAAGAGGGCGGAGGGGCTTTCTTT. This codes for CASSRDEEGGGAFF.